This TCR beta chain was sequenced for a study of T cell changes during pregnancy in multiple sclerosis. Sequencing was performed with immunoSEQ multiplex PCR; in TCRdb, only in-frame clones are kept and a portion is missing. Among roughly 11,000 clones listed, around four fifths were seen once. The CDR3 covers 12 residues. Trimming shortened V by 7 bases and J by 0 bases, and 10 bases separated the two germline ends. Germline V gene lookup returns CDR1 SQVTM and CDR2 ANQGSEA. This chain joins TRBV29-1 and TRBJ2-7; D might be TRBD1 (6 bases). The sequence derives from a female donor in good health, enrolled as a control in a pregnancy study. Sequenced material: CD8+ T cells from peripheral blood mononuclear cells, taken after pregnancy. The CDR3: CSANRDSYEQYF. The CDR3 DNA follows: TGCAGCGCAAACAGGGACTCCTACGAGCAGTACTTC.